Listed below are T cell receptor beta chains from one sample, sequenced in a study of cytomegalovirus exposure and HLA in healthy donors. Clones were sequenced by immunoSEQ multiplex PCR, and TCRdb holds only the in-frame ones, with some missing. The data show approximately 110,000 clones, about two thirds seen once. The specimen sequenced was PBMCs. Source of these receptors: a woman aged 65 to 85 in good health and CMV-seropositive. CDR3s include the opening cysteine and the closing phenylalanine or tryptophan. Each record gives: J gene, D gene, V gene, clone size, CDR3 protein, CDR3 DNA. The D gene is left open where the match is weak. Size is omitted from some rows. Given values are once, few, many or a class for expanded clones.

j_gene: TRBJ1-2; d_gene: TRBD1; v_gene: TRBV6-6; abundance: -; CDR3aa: CASRYTGTGVYGYTF; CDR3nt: TGTGCCAGCAGATACACCGGGACAGGGGTCTATGGCTACACCTTC
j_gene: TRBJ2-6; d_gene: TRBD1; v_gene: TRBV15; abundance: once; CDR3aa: CATSPVDRAGANVLTF; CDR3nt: TGTGCCACCAGCCCCGTGGACAGGGCTGGGGCCAACGTCCTGACTTTC
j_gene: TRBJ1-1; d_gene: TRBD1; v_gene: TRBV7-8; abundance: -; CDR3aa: CASSFRRGALGYNGYTEAFF; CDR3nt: TGTGCCAGCAGCTTTCGCAGGGGGGCGCTAGGATATAACGGCTACACTGAAGCTTTCTTT
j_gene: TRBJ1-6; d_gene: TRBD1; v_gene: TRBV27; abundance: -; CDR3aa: CASSSDRVHNSPLHF; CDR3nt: TGTGCCAGCAGTAGCGACAGGGTGCATAATTCACCCCTCCACTTT
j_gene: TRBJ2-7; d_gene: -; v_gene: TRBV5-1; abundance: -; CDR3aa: CASSMDSGAPREQYF; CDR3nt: TGCGCCAGCAGCATGGACAGCGGGGCCCCTCGGGAGCAGTACTTC
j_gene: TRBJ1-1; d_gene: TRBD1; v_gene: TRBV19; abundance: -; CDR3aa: CASRDSGGGGTEAFF; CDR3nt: TGTGCCAGTAGGGATTCAGGGGGCGGTGGGACTGAAGCTTTCTTT
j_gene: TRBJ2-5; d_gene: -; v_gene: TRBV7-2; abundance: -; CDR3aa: CASSPTASGETQYF; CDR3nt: TGTGCCAGCAGCCCCACGGCCTCCGGGGAGACCCAGTACTTC
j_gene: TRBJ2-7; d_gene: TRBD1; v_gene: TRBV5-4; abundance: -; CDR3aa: CASSSDRGYEQYF; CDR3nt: TGTGCCAGCAGCTCGGACAGGGGCTACGAGCAGTACTTC
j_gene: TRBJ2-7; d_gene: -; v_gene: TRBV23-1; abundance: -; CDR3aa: CASSPEQGVEQYF; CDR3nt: TGCGCCAGCAGTCCGGAACAGGGAGTCGAGCAGTACTTC
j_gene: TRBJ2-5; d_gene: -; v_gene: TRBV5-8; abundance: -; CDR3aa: CASRAGYFQETQYF; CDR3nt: TGTGCCTCCCGGGCAGGGTACTTTCAAGAGACCCAGTACTTC
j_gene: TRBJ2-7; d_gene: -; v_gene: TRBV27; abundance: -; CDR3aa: CASSRGTDRREQYF; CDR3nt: TGTGCCAGCAGTCGCGGGACGGATCGTAGGGAGCAGTACTTC
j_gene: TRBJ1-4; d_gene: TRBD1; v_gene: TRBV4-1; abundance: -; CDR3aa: CASSQDGGGGEKLFF; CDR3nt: TGCGCCAGCAGCCAAGATGGAGGGGGCGGTGAAAAACTGTTTTTT
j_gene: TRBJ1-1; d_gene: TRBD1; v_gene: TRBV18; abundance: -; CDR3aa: CASSPTGGNTEAFF; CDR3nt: TGTGCCAGCTCACCGACAGGGGGGAACACTGAAGCTTTCTTT
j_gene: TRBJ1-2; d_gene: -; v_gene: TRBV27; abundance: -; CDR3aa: CASSYSGNKYGYTF; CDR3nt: TGTGCCAGCAGTTATTCAGGGAACAAATATGGCTACACCTTC
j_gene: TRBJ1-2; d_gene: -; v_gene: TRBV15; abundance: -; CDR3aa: CATSPSGGPLYGYTF; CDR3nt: TGTGCCACCAGCCCCTCGGGGGGCCCTCTCTATGGCTACACCTTC
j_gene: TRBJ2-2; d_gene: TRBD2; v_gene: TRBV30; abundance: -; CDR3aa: CAFQRGRNTGELFF; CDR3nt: TGTGCCTTCCAGCGGGGGAGGAACACCGGGGAGCTGTTTTTT
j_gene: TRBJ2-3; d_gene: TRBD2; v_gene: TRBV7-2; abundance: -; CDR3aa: CASSFDSGGITDTQYF; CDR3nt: TGTGCCAGCAGCTTTGATAGCGGGGGGATAACAGATACGCAGTATTTT
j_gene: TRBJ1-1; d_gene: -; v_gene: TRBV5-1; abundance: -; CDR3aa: CASSATQLRNTEAFF; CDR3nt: TGCGCCAGCAGCGCTACACAGTTGCGGAACACTGAAGCTTTCTTT
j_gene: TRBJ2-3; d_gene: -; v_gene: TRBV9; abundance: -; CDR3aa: CASSVGLVTDTQYF; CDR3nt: TGTGCCAGCAGCGTAGGGCTCGTGACAGATACGCAGTATTTT
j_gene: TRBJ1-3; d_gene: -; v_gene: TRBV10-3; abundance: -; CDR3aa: CAISADSLSGNTIYF; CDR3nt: TGTGCCATCAGTGCGGACAGTCTCTCTGGAAACACCATATATTTT
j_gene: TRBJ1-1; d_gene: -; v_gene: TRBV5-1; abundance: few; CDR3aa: CASSLGGQLPGTEAFF; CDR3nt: TGCGCCAGCAGCTTGGGAGGACAGCTGCCGGGGACTGAAGCTTTCTTT
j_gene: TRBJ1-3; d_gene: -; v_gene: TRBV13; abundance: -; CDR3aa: CASSLGAGSGNTIYF; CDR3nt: TGTGCCAGCAGCTTAGGGGCAGGTTCTGGAAACACCATATATTTT
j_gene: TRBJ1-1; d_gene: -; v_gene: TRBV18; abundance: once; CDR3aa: CASSDLIWGVNTEAFF; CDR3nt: TGTGCCAGCTCCGATCTTATTTGGGGGGTGAACACTGAAGCTTTCTTT
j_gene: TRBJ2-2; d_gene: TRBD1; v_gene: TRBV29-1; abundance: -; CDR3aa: CSVWTGGGSGELFF; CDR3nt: TGCAGCGTTTGGACAGGGGGCGGTTCCGGGGAGCTGTTTTTT
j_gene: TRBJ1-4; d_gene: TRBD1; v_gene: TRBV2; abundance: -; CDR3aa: CASRLGQGRIAKLFF; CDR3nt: TGTGCCAGCAGACTCGGACAGGGGCGGATTGCAAAACTGTTTTTT
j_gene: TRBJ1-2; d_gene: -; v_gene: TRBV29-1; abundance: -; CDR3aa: CSVAMNYGYTF; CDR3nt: TGCAGCGTCGCGATGAACTATGGCTACACCTTC
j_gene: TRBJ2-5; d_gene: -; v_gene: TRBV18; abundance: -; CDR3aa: CASSQGTQETQYF; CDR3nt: TGTGCCAGCTCCCAGGGCACTCAAGAGACCCAGTACTTC
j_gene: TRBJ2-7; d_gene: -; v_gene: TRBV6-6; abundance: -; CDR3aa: CASSYEGGTYEQYF; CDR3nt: TGTGCCAGCAGTTACGAGGGCGGAACCTACGAGCAGTACTTC
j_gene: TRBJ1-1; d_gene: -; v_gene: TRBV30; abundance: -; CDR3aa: CAWTGMNTEAFF; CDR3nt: TGTGCCTGGACAGGGATGAACACTGAAGCTTTCTTT
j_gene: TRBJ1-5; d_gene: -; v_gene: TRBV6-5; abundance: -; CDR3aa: CASTTGNQPQHF; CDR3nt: TGTGCCAGTACGACAGGAAATCAGCCCCAGCATTTT
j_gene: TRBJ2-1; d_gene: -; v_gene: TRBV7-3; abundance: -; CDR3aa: CASSGSGSEQFF; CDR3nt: TGTGCCAGCAGCGGATCAGGCTCAGAGCAGTTCTTC
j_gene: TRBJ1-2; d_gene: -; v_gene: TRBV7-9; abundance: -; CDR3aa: CAGGTNYGYTF; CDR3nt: TGTGCCGGGGGGACGAACTATGGCTACACCTTC
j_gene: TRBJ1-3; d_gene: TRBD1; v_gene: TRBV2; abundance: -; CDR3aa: CASSRGTHGNTIYF; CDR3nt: TGTGCCAGCAGCAGGGGGACTCATGGAAACACCATATATTTT
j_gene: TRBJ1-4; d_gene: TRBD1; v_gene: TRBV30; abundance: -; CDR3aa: CAWSGLTGREKLFF; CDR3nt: TGTGCCTGGAGTGGGTTGACAGGGCGGGAAAAACTGTTTTTT
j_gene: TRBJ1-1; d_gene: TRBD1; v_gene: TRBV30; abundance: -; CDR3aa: CAWSGGDRGLTEAFF; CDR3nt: TGTGCCTGGAGTGGGGGGGACAGGGGGCTGACTGAAGCTTTCTTT
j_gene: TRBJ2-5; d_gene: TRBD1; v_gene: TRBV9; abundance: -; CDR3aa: CASSTGVSETQYF; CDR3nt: TGTGCCAGCAGCACAGGGGTGAGTGAGACCCAGTACTTC
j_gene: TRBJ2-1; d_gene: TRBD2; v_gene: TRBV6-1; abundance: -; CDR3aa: CASGRLAGSNNEQFF; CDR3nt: TGTGCCAGCGGCCGACTAGCGGGGTCCAACAATGAGCAGTTCTTC
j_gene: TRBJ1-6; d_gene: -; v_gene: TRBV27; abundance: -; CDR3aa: CAKGGGSYNSPLHF; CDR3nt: TGTGCCAAGGGAGGGGGCTCCTATAATTCACCCCTCCACTTT
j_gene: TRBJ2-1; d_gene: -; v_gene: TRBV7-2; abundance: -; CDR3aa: CASSLEGNEQFF; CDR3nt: TGTGCCAGCAGCTTAGAGGGGAATGAGCAGTTCTTC
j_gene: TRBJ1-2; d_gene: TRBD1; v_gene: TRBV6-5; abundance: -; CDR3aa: CASTPTGLRSGYTF; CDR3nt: TGTGCCAGCACTCCGACAGGGTTACGATCCGGCTACACCTTC
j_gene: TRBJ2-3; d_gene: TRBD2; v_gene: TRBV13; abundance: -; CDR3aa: CASSLIGASGATDTQYF; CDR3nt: TGTGCCAGCAGCTTAATCGGTGCTAGCGGGGCTACAGATACGCAGTATTTT
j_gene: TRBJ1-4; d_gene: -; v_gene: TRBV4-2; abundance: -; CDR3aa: CASSPPPGVATNEKLFF; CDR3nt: TGTGCCAGCAGCCCTCCCCCAGGGGTTGCAACTAATGAAAAACTGTTTTTT
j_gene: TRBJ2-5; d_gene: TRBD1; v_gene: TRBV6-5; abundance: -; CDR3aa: CASSYGTGETQYF; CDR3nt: TGTGCCAGCAGTTACGGGACAGGGGAGACCCAGTACTTC
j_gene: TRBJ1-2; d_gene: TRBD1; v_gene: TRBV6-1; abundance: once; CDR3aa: CASSGRGREYGYTF; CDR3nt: TGTGCCTCATCCGGTAGGGGGCGCGAGTATGGCTACACCTTC
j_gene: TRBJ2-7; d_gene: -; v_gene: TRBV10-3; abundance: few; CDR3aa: CAISAGNEQYF; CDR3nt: TGTGCCATCAGCGCAGGGAACGAGCAGTACTTC
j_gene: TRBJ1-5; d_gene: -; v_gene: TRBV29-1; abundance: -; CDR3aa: CSVSNRAGNQPQHF; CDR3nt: TGCAGCGTCTCTAACAGGGCGGGCAATCAGCCCCAGCATTTT
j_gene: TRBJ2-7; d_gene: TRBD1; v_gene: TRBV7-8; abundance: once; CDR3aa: CASSPTGVSYEQYF; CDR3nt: TGTGCCAGCAGCCCGACAGGGGTGTCCTACGAGCAGTACTTC
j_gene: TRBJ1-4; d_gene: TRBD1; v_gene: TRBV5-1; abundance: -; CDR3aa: CASSLGGTVNEKLFF; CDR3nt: TGCGCCAGCAGCTTGGGTGGGACAGTTAATGAAAAACTGTTTTTT
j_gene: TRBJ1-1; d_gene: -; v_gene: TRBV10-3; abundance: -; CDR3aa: CAIRQTAYTEAFF; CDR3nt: TGTGCCATCAGGCAGACAGCGTACACTGAAGCTTTCTTT
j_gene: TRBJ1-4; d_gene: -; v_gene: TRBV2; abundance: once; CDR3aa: CASRANGLGFPILFF; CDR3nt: TGTGCCAGCAGGGCTAATGGACTGGGCTTCCCAATTCTGTTTTTT
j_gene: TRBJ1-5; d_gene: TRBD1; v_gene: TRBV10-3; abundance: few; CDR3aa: CAITGQLNQPQHF; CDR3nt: TGTGCCATCACGGGACAGCTTAATCAGCCCCAGCATTTT
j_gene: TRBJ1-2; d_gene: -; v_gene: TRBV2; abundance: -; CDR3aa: CASTTTRGPNYGYTF; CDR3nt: TGTGCCAGCACCACCACCAGGGGACCTAACTATGGCTACACCTTC